This is a list of T cell receptor beta chains from one sample in a study of human T cells and chemical hapten exposure. TCRdb recomputed calls from the RACE reads with MiXCR, one row per CDR3 protein. The repertoire has 210,000 or so distinct CDR3 sequences, under 30% of them found once; the top ten carry 2% to 2.5%. The material was whole blood, obtained in connection with sensitization to the hapten diphenylcyclopropenone (DPC). Receptor source: a woman aged 40 to 50 with alopecia areata. Some clones in this sample may be carry-over from other donors' samples. Each CDR3 is given with its conserved first and last residue. Fields, in order: D gene, V gene, J gene, clone size, CDR3 DNA, CDR3 protein. D genes are given only for firm matches. Rows may omit the clone size; those that give it use once, few, many or a size class.

d_gene: TRBD1; v_gene: TRBV28; j_gene: TRBJ2-5; abundance: -; CDR3nt: TGTGCCAGCAGTGTGGGGGACAGCCAAGAGACCCAGTACTTC; CDR3aa: CASSVGDSQETQYF
d_gene: TRBD1; v_gene: TRBV20-1; j_gene: TRBJ1-2; abundance: few; CDR3nt: TGCAGTGCCCCACAGGGGAACTATGGCTACACCTTC; CDR3aa: CSAPQGNYGYTF
d_gene: -; v_gene: TRBV29-1; j_gene: TRBJ2-1; abundance: -; CDR3nt: TGCAGCGGGGGATATGGAGACTCCTACAATGAGCAGTTCTTC; CDR3aa: CSGGYGDSYNEQFF
d_gene: TRBD2; v_gene: TRBV19; j_gene: TRBJ2-1; abundance: -; CDR3nt: TGTGCCAGTCGACTAACTAGCGGGAGATACAATGAGCAGTTCTTC; CDR3aa: CASRLTSGRYNEQFF
d_gene: -; v_gene: TRBV12-3/TRBV12-4; j_gene: TRBJ1-5; abundance: -; CDR3nt: TGTGCCAGCAGTTTGGAACAGACGATGAATCAGCCCCAGCATTTT; CDR3aa: CASSLEQTMNQPQHF
d_gene: -; v_gene: TRBV29-1; j_gene: TRBJ2-3; abundance: -; CDR3nt: TGCAGCGCCGACCGGGAACCCCCGGATACGCAGTATTTT; CDR3aa: CSADREPPDTQYF
d_gene: -; v_gene: TRBV29-1; j_gene: TRBJ2-7; abundance: -; CDR3nt: TGCAGCGTTGTTACAGGCTCCTACGAGCAGTACTTC; CDR3aa: CSVVTGSYEQYF
d_gene: -; v_gene: TRBV20-1; j_gene: TRBJ1-2; abundance: many; CDR3nt: TGCAGCGGTGGGGGGGAATATGGCTACACCTTC; CDR3aa: CSGGGEYGYTF
d_gene: -; v_gene: TRBV28; j_gene: TRBJ2-3; abundance: few; CDR3nt: TGTGCCAGCACCTCCATCCCAGATACGCAGTATTTT; CDR3aa: CASTSIPDTQYF
d_gene: -; v_gene: TRBV5-1; j_gene: TRBJ1-2; abundance: few; CDR3nt: TGCGCCAGCAGCAGCGGGACGCCTGGCGATGGCTACACCTTC; CDR3aa: CASSSGTPGDGYTF